This TCR beta chain was profiled in a study of shared clonotypes between healthy human individuals. Study-wide context: Three plates were used per donor for CD4 naive, three for CD4 memory, two for CD8 naive and one for CD8 memory.

Authors' analysis steps: ImmunoSEQ only sent back junction sequences with no quality scores, so filtering was done differently. Profiled with immunoSEQ multiplex PCR; TCRdb holds only in-frame clones, not every one. D and trimming were read from the DNA, whereas the V and J calls and clone size are those reported in that table. This table has around 1.9 million clones, approximately 94% appearing once. The naive CD8 subset, CD45RO-negative cells positively selected for CCR7, excluded terminally differentiated effector memory CD45RA+ cells. Points from the study as a whole: Clonotypes shared by all four sorted-subset donors had higher generation probabilities than non-shared clonotypes. As a rule, naive subsets had a larger estimated richness than memory subsets.

Points on this clone: What it recognizes is unknown.

Sequenced material: naive CD8+ T cells from PBMCs. This TCR derives from a man aged 18-30 years in good health. Some clones in this sample may be carry-over from other donors' samples.

For the CDR3, the DNA is TGTGCCAGCAGTTTTCCGGGACAGCCGAACACCGGGGAGCTGTTTTTT. The encoded protein is CASSFPGQPNTGELFF. The chain recombines TRBV28 with TRBJ2-2, with TRBD1 matching over 7 bases. The CDR3 loop spans 16 amino acids. Trimming at V came to 3 bases and at J to 0 bases, leaving 4 bases not matched to a gene. Germline CDR1 reads MDHEN; CDR2 reads SYDVKM.